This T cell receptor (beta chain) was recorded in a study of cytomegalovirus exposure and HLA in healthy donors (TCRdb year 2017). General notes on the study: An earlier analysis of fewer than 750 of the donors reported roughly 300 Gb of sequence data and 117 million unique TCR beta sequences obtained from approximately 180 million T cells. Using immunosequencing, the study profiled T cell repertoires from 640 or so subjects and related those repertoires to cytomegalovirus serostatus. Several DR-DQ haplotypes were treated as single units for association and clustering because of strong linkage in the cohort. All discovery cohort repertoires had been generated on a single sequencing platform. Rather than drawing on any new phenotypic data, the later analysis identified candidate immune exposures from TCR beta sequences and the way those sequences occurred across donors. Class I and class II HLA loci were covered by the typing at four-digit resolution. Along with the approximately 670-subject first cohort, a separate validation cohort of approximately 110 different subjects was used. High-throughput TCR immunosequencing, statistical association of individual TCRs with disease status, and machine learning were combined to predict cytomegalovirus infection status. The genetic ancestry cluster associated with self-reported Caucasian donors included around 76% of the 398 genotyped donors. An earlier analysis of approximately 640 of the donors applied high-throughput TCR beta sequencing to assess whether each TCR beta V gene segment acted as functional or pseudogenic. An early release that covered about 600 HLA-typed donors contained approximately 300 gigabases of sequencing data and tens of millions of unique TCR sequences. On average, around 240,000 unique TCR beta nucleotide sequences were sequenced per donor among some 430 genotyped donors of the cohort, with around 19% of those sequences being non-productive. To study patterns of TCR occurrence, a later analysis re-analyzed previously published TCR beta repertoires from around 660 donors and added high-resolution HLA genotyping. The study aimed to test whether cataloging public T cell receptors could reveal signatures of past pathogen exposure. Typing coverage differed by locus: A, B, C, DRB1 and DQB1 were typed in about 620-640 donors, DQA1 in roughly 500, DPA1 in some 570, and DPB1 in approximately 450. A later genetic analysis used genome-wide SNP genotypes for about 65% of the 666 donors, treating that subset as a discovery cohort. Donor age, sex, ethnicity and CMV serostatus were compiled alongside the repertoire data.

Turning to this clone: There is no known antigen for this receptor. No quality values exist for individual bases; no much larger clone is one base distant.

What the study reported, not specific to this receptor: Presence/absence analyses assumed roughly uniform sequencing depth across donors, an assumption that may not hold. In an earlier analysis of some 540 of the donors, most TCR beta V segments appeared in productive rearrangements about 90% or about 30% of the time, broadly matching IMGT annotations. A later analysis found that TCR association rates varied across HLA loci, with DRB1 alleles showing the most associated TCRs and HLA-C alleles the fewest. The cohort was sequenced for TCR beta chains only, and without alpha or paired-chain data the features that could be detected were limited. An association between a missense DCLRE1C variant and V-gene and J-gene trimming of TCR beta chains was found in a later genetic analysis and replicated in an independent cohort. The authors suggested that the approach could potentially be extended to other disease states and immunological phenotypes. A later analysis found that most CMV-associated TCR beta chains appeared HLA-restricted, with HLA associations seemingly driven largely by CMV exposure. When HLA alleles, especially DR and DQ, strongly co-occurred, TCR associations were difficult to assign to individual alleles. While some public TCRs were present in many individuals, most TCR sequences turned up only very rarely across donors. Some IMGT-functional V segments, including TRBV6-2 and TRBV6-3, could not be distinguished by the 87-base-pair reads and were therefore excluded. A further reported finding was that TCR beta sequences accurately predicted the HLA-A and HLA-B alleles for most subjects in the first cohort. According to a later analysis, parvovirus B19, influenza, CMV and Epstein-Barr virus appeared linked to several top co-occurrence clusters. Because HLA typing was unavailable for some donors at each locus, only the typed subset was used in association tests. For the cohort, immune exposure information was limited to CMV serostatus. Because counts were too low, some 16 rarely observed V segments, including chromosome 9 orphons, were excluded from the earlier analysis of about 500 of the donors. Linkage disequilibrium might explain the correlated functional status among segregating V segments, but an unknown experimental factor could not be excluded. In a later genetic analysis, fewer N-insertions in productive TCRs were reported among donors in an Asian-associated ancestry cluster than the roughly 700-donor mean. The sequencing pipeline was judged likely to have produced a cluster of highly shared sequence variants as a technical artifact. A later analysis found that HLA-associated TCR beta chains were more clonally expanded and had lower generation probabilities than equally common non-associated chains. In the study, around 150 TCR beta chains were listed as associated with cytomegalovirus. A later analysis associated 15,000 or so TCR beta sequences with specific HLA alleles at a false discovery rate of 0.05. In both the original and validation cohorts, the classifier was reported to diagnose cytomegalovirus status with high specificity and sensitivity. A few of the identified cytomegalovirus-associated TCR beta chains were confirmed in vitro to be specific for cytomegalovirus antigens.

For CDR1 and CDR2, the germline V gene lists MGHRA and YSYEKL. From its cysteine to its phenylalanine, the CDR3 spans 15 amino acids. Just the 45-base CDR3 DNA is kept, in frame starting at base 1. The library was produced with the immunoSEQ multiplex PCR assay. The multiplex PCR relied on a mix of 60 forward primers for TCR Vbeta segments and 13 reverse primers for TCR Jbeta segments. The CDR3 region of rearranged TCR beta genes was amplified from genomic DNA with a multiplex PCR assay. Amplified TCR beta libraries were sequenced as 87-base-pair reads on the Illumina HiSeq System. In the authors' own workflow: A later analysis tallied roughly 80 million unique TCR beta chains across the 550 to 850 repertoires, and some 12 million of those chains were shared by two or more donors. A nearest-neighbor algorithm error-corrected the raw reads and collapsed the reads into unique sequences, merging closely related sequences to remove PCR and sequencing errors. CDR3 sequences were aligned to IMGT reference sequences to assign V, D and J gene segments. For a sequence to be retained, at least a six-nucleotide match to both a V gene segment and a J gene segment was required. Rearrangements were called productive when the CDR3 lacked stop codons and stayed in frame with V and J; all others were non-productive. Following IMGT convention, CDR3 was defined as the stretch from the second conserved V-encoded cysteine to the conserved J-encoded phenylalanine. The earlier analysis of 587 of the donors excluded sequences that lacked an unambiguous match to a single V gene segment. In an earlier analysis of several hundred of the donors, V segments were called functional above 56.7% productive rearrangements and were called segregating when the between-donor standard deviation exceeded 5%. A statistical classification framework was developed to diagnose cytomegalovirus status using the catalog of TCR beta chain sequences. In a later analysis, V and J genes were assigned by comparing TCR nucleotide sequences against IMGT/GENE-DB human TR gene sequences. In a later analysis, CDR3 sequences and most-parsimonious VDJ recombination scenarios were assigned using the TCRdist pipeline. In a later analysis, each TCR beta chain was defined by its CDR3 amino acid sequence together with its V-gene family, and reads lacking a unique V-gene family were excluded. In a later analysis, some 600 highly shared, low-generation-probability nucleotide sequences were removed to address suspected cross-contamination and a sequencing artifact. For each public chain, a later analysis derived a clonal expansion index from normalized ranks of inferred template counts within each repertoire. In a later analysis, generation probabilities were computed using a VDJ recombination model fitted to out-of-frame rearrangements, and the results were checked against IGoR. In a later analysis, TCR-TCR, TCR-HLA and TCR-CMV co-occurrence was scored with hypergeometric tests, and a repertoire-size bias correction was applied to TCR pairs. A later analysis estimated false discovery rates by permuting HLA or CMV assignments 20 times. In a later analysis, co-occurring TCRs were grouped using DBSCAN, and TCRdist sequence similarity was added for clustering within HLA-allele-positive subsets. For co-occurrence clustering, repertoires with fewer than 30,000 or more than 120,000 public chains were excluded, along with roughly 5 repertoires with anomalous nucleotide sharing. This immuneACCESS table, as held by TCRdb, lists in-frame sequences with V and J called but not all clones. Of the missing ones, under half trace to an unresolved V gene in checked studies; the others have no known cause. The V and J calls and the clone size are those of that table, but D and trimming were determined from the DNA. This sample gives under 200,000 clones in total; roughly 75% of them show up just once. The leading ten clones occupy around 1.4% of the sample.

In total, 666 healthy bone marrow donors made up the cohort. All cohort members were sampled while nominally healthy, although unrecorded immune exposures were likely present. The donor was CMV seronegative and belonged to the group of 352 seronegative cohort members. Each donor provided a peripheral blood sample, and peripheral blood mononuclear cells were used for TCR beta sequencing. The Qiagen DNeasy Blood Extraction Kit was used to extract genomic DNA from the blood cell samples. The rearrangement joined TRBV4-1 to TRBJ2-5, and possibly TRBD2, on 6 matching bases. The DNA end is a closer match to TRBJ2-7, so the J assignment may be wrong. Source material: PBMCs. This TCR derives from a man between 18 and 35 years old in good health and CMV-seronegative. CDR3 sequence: CASRKAASDSYEQYF. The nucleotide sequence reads TGCGCCAGCAGGAAGGCGGCTAGCGACTCCTACGAGCAGTACTTC.